The 23 T cell receptor beta chains below all came from one sample that was sequenced in a study of T cells after yellow fever vaccination (dated by TCRdb to between 2017 and 2020). The treatment or condition label of this sample denotes: live attenuated yellow fever vaccine strain. Library preparation was by 5' RACE. The sequencer was an Illumina NovaSeq 6000. TCRdb ran its own pipeline on the public reads, namely fastp trimming at Q25 and MiXCR clone calling, and kept in-frame beta chains. Rows merge per CDR3 protein into single entries with the most common DNA and genes. Here the sample has roughly 330,000 distinct CDR3 sequences; around 3.9% occur a single time. Of the sample, approximately 24% falls within the top ten clones. The sequences come from PBMCs, collected 5 days after the yellow fever booster vaccination. The receptors shown here come from a man between 18 and 35 years old who received the YFV17D yellow fever vaccine.

This clonotype is medium-sized. The chain joins TRBV19 to TRBJ1-1; D gene ambiguous. Looked up from germline, CDR1 is LNHDA and CDR2 is SQIVND (reference sequence). V dropped 6 bases and J dropped 3 bases, with 14 bases sitting between them. The CDR3 has 14 residues. In nucleotides, the CDR3 is TGTGCCAGTAGGAGTGCTGGGCCCTACACTGAAGCTTTCTTT. Amino acids: CASRSAGPYTEAFF.

This clonotype was counted many times. V usage is TRBV27 and J usage is TRBJ1-2; 9 bases map to TRBD1. CDR3 size: 13 residues. CDR1 is MNHEY and CDR2 is SMNVEV in the germline V gene (reference sequence). V trimming: 4 bases; J trimming: 5 bases; junction bases outside the gene matches: 2. The CDR3: CASSSTGGYGYTF. CDR3 DNA sequence: TGTGCCAGCAGTTCGACAGGGGGTTATGGCTACACCTTC.

The V call is TRBV5-1, the J call TRBJ1-1; tentatively, D is TRBD1 (6 bases). The CDR3 spans 13 residues. Germline V CDR1 and CDR2: SGHRS, YFSETQ. V lost 4 bases to trimming and J lost 4 bases, with 11 bases between them. This chain's CDR3 is CASSRGVPTEAFF. The DNA of the CDR3 is TGCGCCAGCAGCAGGGGGGTTCCCACTGAAGCTTTCTTT.

This clonotype was recorded many times. The chain combines TRBV12-3 or TRBV12-4 with TRBJ2-7; 9 bases map to TRBD1. The ends lost 6 bases at V and 2 bases at J; junction bases unmatched: 5. The CDR3 consists of 14 residues. CDR3 nucleotide sequence: TGTGCCAGCAGAGCCGGGACAGGGCCCTACGAGCAGTACTTC. Amino acid sequence: CASRAGTGPYEQYF.

This clonotype appeared a few times. The chain has TRBV7-9 and TRBJ2-5, with TRBD2 matching 9 bases. After removal of 1 base from V and 1 base from J, the junction contained 10 bases not matched to a gene. Germline V CDR1 and CDR2: SEHNR, FQNEAQ (reference sequence). This CDR3 comprises 18 residues. The CDR3 region has the DNA TGTGCCAGCAGCTTAGTCCCACGACTAGCGGCACTCCAAGAGACCCAGTACTTC. Translated: CASSLVPRLAALQETQYF.

This clonotype has only a few counts. This chain joins TRBV5-4 and TRBJ2-4, with D perhaps matching TRBD1 or TRBD2 (5 bases each). Trimming pared 5 bases from V and 0 bases from J, leaving 24 bases between. Per the germline V gene, CDR1 is SGHNT and CDR2 is YYREEE (reference sequence). The CDR3 has 19 amino acids. In nucleotides, the CDR3 is TGTGCCAGCAGTTCCCACAGATGGGGGTATAATGAAGCCAAAAACATTCAGTACTTC. The encoded protein is CASSSHRWGYNEAKNIQYF. Full variable domain (remainder filled in from reference TRBV5-4 and TRBJ2-4): ETGVTQSPTHLIKTRGQQVTLRCSSQSGHNTVSWYQQALGQGPQFIFQYYREEENGRGNFPPRFSGLQFPNYSSELNVNALELDDSALYLCASSSHRWGYNEAKNIQYFGAGTRLSVL.

This clonotype occurred many times. The V gene is TRBV20-1, the J gene TRBJ1-2; possibly TRBD1 for D (5 bases). CDR3 length: 12 residues. V lost 1 base and J 4 bases, leaving 7 bases between the germline ends. The V gene's germline CDR1 is DFQATT and CDR2 SNEGSKA (reference sequence). In DNA, the CDR3 is TGCAGTGCTAGAGGGGGCGTCTATGGCTACACCTTC. It translates to CSARGGVYGYTF.

The V gene is TRBV5-8, the J gene TRBJ1-2, with TRBD1 matching over 7 bases. The ends lost 3 bases at V and 4 bases at J; junction bases unmatched: 12. The CDR3 totals 16 residues. Germline-derived CDR1 and CDR2 are SGHTS and YDEGEE. As DNA, the CDR3 is TGTGCCAGCAGCTCTAGGCGACAGGGAGCGCCCTATGGCTACACCTTC. Its protein is CASSSRRQGAPYGYTF.

In its sample, this clonotype was seen a few times. The chain has TRBV7-2 and TRBJ2-5; 10 bases fit TRBD2. Germline CDR1 and CDR2: SGHTA and FQGNSA. J gave up 2 bases and V 5 bases, and 5 bases lay outside the gene matches. The CDR3 is 15 amino acids. CDR3 DNA sequence: TGTGCCAGCAGCCAGCTAGCGGGGGAACAAGAGACCCAGTACTTC. Translation: CASSQLAGEQETQYF.

This CDR3 reads CASSPGWTNTEAFF. In nucleotides, the CDR3 is TGTGCCAGCAGCCCCGGTTGGACAAACACTGAAGCTTTCTTT. This chain uses TRBV12-3 or TRBV12-4 with TRBJ1-1; maybe TRBD1 (5 bases). The CDR3 consists of 14 residues. Deletions cut 6 bases from V and 2 bases from J, with 13 bases between.

This clonotype was counted only a few times. The chain joins TRBV30 to TRBJ2-7, with 8 bases identical to TRBD1. This CDR3 comprises 13 residues. Per germline, CDR1 GTSNPN and CDR2 SVGIG (reference sequence). The trim removed 4 bases at V and 5 bases at J, leaving 7 bases unmatched. The CDR3 DNA reads as TGTGCCTGGACTGGACAGGGAGTCGACGAGCAGTACTTC. Translating gives CAWTGQGVDEQYF.

This clonotype appeared many times. The chain combines TRBV20-1 with TRBJ2-2; 8 bases line up with TRBD1. The CDR3 is made up of 15 amino acids. Germline V gives CDR1 DFQATT, CDR2 SNEGSKA (reference sequence). V shed 3 bases and J 5 bases; nucleotides not matched to a gene: 8. In DNA form, the CDR3 reads TGCAGTGCTAGCCGTCGGACAGGGAGGACCGGGGAGCTGTTTTTT. This translates into CSASRRTGRTGELFF.

This clonotype was detected many times. The rearrangement uses TRBV7-6 and TRBJ2-1, with 10 bases matching TRBD2. The CDR3 runs 17 residues. Germline V gene lookup returns CDR1 SGHVS and CDR2 FNYEAQ. The V gene end was trimmed by 5 bases and the J gene end by 4 bases; junction bases not matched to a gene: 11. Written as DNA, the CDR3 is TGTGCCAGCAGCAAGCGGGCTAGCGGGGGCGAATACAATGAGCAGTTCTTC. It codes for CASSKRASGGEYNEQFF.

This clonotype was observed a few times. The V gene is TRBV4-3, the J gene TRBJ1-6, with D unclear. The CDR3 has 14 amino acids. The V end was cut by 1 base, the J end by 9 bases, with 10 bases between. Germline V CDR1 and CDR2: LGHNA, YSLEER. CDR3 bases: TGCGCCAGCAGCCAAGGGAGGGAGGCTTCACCCCTCCACTTT. It codes for CASSQGREASPLHF.

This clonotype was observed at least ten times. The chain joins TRBV5-1 to TRBJ2-2; 10 positions agree with TRBD1. The ends lost 6 bases at V and 3 bases at J; junction bases unmatched: 2. This CDR3 comprises 14 residues. CDR1 and CDR2 from the germline V gene are SGHRS and YFSETQ. As DNA, the CDR3 is TGCGCCAGCAAGGGGACAGGGGACACCGGGGAGCTGTTTTTT. Its protein product is CASKGTGDTGELFF.

This clonotype was counted many times. The chain uses TRBV29-1 and TRBJ2-1; D assignment may be TRBD1 or TRBD2 (6 bases each). The CDR3 runs 15 residues. Between the trimmed V and J ends, which lost 8 bases and 4 bases, there was a span of 21 bases. The germline V gene encodes CDR1 SQVTM and CDR2 ANQGSEA. This chain's CDR3 is CSPRGEGQNYNEQFF. CDR3 DNA sequence: TGCAGCCCGAGGGGGGAAGGACAGAATTACAATGAGCAGTTCTTC.

This clonotype was seen many times. The chain combines TRBV20-1 with TRBJ2-5; D is uncertain. The CDR3 is made up of 13 amino acids. V shed 1 base and J shed 5 bases, with 11 bases lying between them. Germline V gives CDR1 DFQATT, CDR2 SNEGSKA (reference sequence). The CDR3 loop reads CSARVDGWETQYF. The CDR3 DNA reads TGCAGTGCTAGAGTCGACGGGTGGGAGACCCAGTACTTC.

This clonotype was detected only a few times. The J gene is TRBJ2-7, the V gene TRBV4-1; possible D gene TRBD2, 5 bases. The length of the CDR3 is 15 residues. From germline, CDR1 is MGHRA and CDR2 YSYEKL. The V gene lost 0 bases and the J gene lost 1 base, with 10 bases spanning the gap. The CDR3 spells CASSQDWPGSYEQYV. Here the CDR3 DNA reads TGCGCCAGCAGCCAAGATTGGCCGGGGTCCTACGAGCAGTACGTC.

The rearrangement joins TRBV5-5 to TRBJ1-1, with D tentatively TRBD1 (5 bases). The CDR3 totals 15 residues. Trimming took 5 bases from V and 3 from J, leaving 17 bases between them. Germline lookup yields CDR1 SGHKS and CDR2 YYEKEE (reference sequence). The CDR3 region is CASRNRGTLDTEAFF. CDR3 coding DNA: TGTGCCAGCAGAAACCGGGGCACTTTGGACACTGAAGCTTTCTTT.

This clonotype was seen ten or more times. V gene TRBV6-2 or TRBV6-3 combines with J gene TRBJ2-7, with D uncertain. Germline V gives CDR1 MNHEY, CDR2 SVGEGT. The CDR3 covers 14 residues. The ends were cut back, 4 bases at V and 0 bases at J, with 10 bases in the middle. The CDR3 loop reads CASSSGLSSYEQYV. In DNA form, the CDR3 reads TGTGCCAGCAGTTCCGGGCTGAGCTCCTACGAGCAGTACGTC.

This clonotype appeared a few times. The chain is built from TRBV18 and TRBJ2-1, with 8 bases lining up with TRBD2. The CDR3 is made up of 14 amino acids. CDR1 and CDR2 (germline): KGHSH, LQKENI. V trimming: 3 bases; J trimming: 8 bases; junction bases outside the gene matches: 6. The CDR3 sequence is CASSPTSEGDEQFF. The CDR3 DNA follows: TGTGCCAGCTCACCGACTAGCGAGGGTGATGAGCAGTTCTTC.

This chain links TRBV7-2 with TRBJ1-1, with 10 bases identical to TRBD1. The CDR3 is made up of 15 amino acids. V was clipped by 5 bases and J by 4 bases; unmatched bases: 7. Germline V CDR1 and CDR2: SGHTA, FQGNSA. The CDR3 spells CASSPGQGKITEAFF. The CDR3, as DNA: TGTGCCAGCAGCCCGGGACAGGGGAAGATCACTGAAGCTTTCTTT.

The chain has TRBV18 and TRBJ2-1; D possibly uses TRBD1 or TRBD2 (5 bases each). CDR3 length equals 16 residues. Trimming removed 3 bases from V and 8 bases from J, with 20 bases in between. Germline loops: CDR1 KGHSH, CDR2 LQKENI. In nucleotides, the CDR3 is TGTGCCAGCTCACCCACCCCCGTAGAGGGGAGCGATGAGCAGTTCTTC. It codes for CASSPTPVEGSDEQFF.